This T cell receptor (beta chain) is drawn from a study of CD8+ T cells in alopecia areata. Germline lookup yields CDR1 SSHAT and CDR2 FNYEAQ (reference sequence). The length of the CDR3 is 15 residues. Whole-study results and caveats: With patients, TCR sharing proved less clear than in mice, a difference possibly related to HLA.

RNA was extracted and reverse transcribed into cDNA as the sequencing template. Generated by immunoSEQ multiplex PCR, the TCRdb table keeps only in-frame clones and is missing some. Of 110,000 or so clones detected, roughly 64% appear once; the ten largest clones hold under 25%. For this clone: The antigen remains unidentified. An end of the junction differs from the germline gene, which may be a read error.

The chain uses TRBV7-7 and TRBJ2-7, with 10 bases fitting TRBD1. The receptor was derived from a human donor in good health. Source material: CD8+ T cells sorted from blood. The CDR3 coding sequence is TGTGCTAGCAGCCCCAAGGGACAGGGGATTAGCGAGCAGTACTTC. This codes for CASSPKGQGISEQYF. The full variable domain, with the rest looked up from reference TRBV7-7 and TRBJ2-7, is GAGVSQSPRYKVTKRGQDVTLRCDPISSHATLYWYQQALGQGPEFLTYFNYEAQPDKSGLPSDRFSAERPEGSISTLTIQRTEQRDSAMYRCASSPKGQGISEQYFGPGTRLTVT.